This passage covers 32 T cell receptor beta chains from one sample sequenced in a study of T cell responses to AZD1222 COVID-19 vaccine. Sequencing was performed with immunoSEQ multiplex PCR; in TCRdb, only in-frame clones are kept and a portion is missing. The sample contains some 150,000 clones, 88% of which appear only once. Here the sequenced sample was peripheral blood, taken on day 0 of AZD1222 vaccination. These receptors all stem from an adult in good health.

V and J are TRBV27 and TRBJ2-7; D not resolved. V was trimmed by 5 bases and J by 2 bases, leaving 13 bases between them. Germline V CDR1 and CDR2: MNHEY, SMNVEV (reference sequence). There are 14 residues in the CDR3. CDR3 loop: CASSPMDRTYEQYF. The CDR3 coding sequence is TGTGCCAGCAGTCCAATGGACCGTACCTACGAGCAGTACTTC.

CDR3 amino acids: CASSATGLSTGELFF. In DNA form, the CDR3 reads TGCGCCAGCAGCGCGACAGGGTTGAGCACCGGGGAGCTGTTTTTT. V usage is TRBV5-1 and J usage is TRBJ2-2; TRBD1 aligns across 7 bases. The CDR3 runs 15 residues. The V and J ends lost 4 bases and 4 bases, in that order; junction bases with no gene match: 7. CDR1 SGHRS and CDR2 YFSETQ come from the germline V gene.

The chain has TRBV19 and TRBJ2-3, with D perhaps given as TRBD1 or TRBD2 (5 bases each). V was cut by 6 bases and J by 6 bases, with 7 bases left in between. The CDR3 is 11 residues long. Germline V gene lookup returns CDR1 LNHDA and CDR2 SQIVND (reference sequence). CDR3 nucleotide sequence: TGTGCCAGTAGATGGGGGGATACGCAGTATTTT. Its translation: CASRWGDTQYF.

This chain uses TRBV2 with TRBJ2-3, with 10 bases aligning to TRBD1. Germline loops: CDR1 SNHLY, CDR2 FYNNEI. The junction had 5 bases not matched to a gene; V was cut back by 1 base and J by 7 bases. This CDR3 spans 15 amino acids. CDR3 bases: TGTGCCAGCAGTGAAGGGGGACAGGGGAAGCATACGCAGTATTTT. Translating gives CASSEGGQGKHTQYF.

The chain recombines TRBV2 with TRBJ1-6; no reliable D call. Germline CDR1 and CDR2: SNHLY and FYNNEI. The CDR3 extends over 13 amino acids. Trimming removed 10 bases at V and 5 bases at J, with 12 bases between. The CDR3 bases are TGTGCCACTGGTTATAGTGATAATTCACCCCTCCACTTT. Protein: CATGYSDNSPLHF. Complete variable domain (other parts from reference TRBV2 and TRBJ1-6): EPEVTQTPSHQVTQMGQEVILRCVPISNHLYFYWYRQILGQKVEFLVSFYNNEISEKSEIFDDQFSVERPDGSNFTLKIRSTKLEDSAMYFCATGYSDNSPLHFGNGTRLTVT.

The V gene is TRBV5-8, the J gene TRBJ1-5; TRBD1 matches at 8 bases. Germline values: CDR1 SGHTS, CDR2 YDEGEE. V shed 2 bases and J 2 bases; nucleotides not matched to a gene: 3. The CDR3 sequence is 15 residues long. The CDR3 DNA reads as TGTGCCAGCAGCTTTACAGGGGGGGGCAATCAGCCCCAGCATTTT. Translating it yields CASSFTGGGNQPQHF.

The chain combines TRBV19 with TRBJ2-2, with 8 nucleotides matching TRBD1. The CDR3 is 14 residues long. Per germline, CDR1 LNHDA and CDR2 SQIVND (reference sequence). Trimming took 6 bases from V and 5 from J; bases not matched to a gene: 5. Here the CDR3 DNA reads TGTGCCAGTAGGGCAGGGGGCTATACCGGGGAGCTGTTTTTT. Protein sequence: CASRAGGYTGELFF.

The rearrangement uses TRBV28 and TRBJ1-2; D is undetermined. The CDR3 is 16 amino acids. The germline CDR1 and CDR2 sequences are MDHEN and SYDVKM. V lost 2 bases and J 8 bases, leaving 21 bases between the germline ends. CDR3 loop: CASSLAGGPVIHGYTF. CDR3 in DNA: TGTGCCAGCAGTTTAGCAGGTGGCCCAGTCATTCACGGCTACACCTTC.

V usage is TRBV4-3 and J usage is TRBJ1-6, with TRBD1 as a possible D gene (6 bases). This CDR3 region has 16 residues. Germline-derived CDR1 and CDR2 are LGHNA and YSLEER. Trimming took 0 bases from V and 8 from J, leaving 14 bases between them. CDR3 bases: TGCGCCAGCAGCCAAGACAGGGGCTATCGGGATTCACCCCTCCACTTT. This translates into CASSQDRGYRDSPLHF.

The CDR3 is CASNRGGEKLFF. The CDR3 nucleotides are TGTGCCAGCAACCGGGGAGGTGAAAAACTGTTTTTT. The gene calls are TRBV9 and TRBJ1-4; D not certain. V lost 6 bases and J lost 7, with 10 bases in between. Germline lookup yields CDR1 SGDLS and CDR2 YYNGEE. This CDR3 spans 12 amino acids.

The chain recombines TRBV2 with TRBJ2-1; tentatively, D is TRBD2 (5 bases). The CDR3 extends over 13 amino acids. The V end was cut by 4 bases, the J end by 7 bases, with 11 bases between. The germline CDR1 and CDR2 sequences are SNHLY and FYNNEI. The CDR3: CASSVPGGNEQFF. For the CDR3, the DNA is TGTGCCAGCAGTGTGCCAGGCGGGAATGAGCAGTTCTTC.

DNA of the CDR3: TGTGCCAGCAGTTTCCGGACTCCCATAGATACGCAGTATTTT. It translates to CASSFRTPIDTQYF. The chain combines TRBV27 with TRBJ2-3, with D maybe TRBD2 (5 bases). Germline V lookup: CDR1 MNHEY, CDR2 SMNVEV (reference sequence). Trimming took off 3 bases at V and 5 bases at J, with 12 bases between the two ends. The CDR3 consists of 14 residues.

This clone was recorded only once. This rearrangement joins TRBV18 to TRBJ2-7; 11 nucleotides align to TRBD2. The CDR3 has 14 residues. Trimming removed 3 bases from V and 6 bases from J; junction bases left unmatched: 4. CDR1 is KGHSH, CDR2 LQKENI, per germline. The CDR3 region is CASSPTSGRGEQYF. The DNA of the CDR3 is TGTGCCAGCTCACCCACTAGCGGGAGAGGCGAGCAGTACTTC.

The V and J genes are TRBV6-5 and TRBJ1-2; TRBD1 matches at 7 bases. V gave up 4 bases and J gave up 2 bases; unmatched junction bases: 10. The germline gives CDR1 MNHEY, CDR2 SVGAGI. This CDR3 comprises 16 residues. CDR3 protein: CASSFFEPTGNYGYTF. In DNA form, the CDR3 reads TGTGCCAGCAGTTTCTTCGAACCGACAGGGAACTATGGCTACACCTTC.

The V and J genes are TRBV28 and TRBJ2-7, with D possibly TRBD2 on 5 matching bases. Germline V lookup: CDR1 MDHEN, CDR2 SYDVKM. This CDR3 spans 13 amino acids. The V end was cut by 3 bases, the J end by 5 bases, with 11 bases between. The CDR3 region has the DNA TGTGCCAGCAGTTTGTTCGGGGTCGACGAGCAGTACTTC. Translation: CASSLFGVDEQYF.

This clone was seen just once. The rearrangement links TRBV4-3 to TRBJ1-4; possible D gene TRBD1, 5 bases. Trimming stripped 0 bases from V and 7 bases from J, with 15 bases between. CDR3 length: 16 amino acids. The germline CDR1 and CDR2 sequences are LGHNA and YSLEER. The CDR3 sequence: CASSQEGAVGVEKLFF. The DNA for the CDR3 is TGCGCCAGCAGCCAAGAGGGAGCAGTGGGGGTTGAAAAACTGTTTTTT.

This rearrangement joins TRBV7-3 to TRBJ2-1; the D gene is possibly TRBD2 (5 bases). V was pared by 2 bases and J by 10 bases, with 12 bases between. CDR1 and CDR2 from the germline V gene are SGHTA and FQGTGA. This CDR3 comprises 13 residues. The CDR3 protein is CASSLGPQREQFF. The CDR3 DNA sequence: TGTGCCAGCAGCTTAGGGCCTCAGCGGGAGCAGTTCTTC.

This chain joins TRBV27 and TRBJ2-7; D possibly corresponds to TRBD2 (6 bases). This CDR3 region has 15 residues. The ends were cut back, 4 bases at V and 2 bases at J, with 15 bases in the middle. CDR1 is MNHEY and CDR2 is SMNVEV in the germline V gene (reference sequence). The CDR3 coding sequence is TGTGCCAGCAGTTACCTCCGGGACTTCCCCTACGAGCAGTACTTC. Translated, it gives CASSYLRDFPYEQYF.

The chain recombines TRBV11-2 with TRBJ1-2, with D hard to call. Trimming took off 5 bases at V and 1 base at J, with 17 bases between the two ends. The CDR3 length is 16 residues. Germline V gives CDR1 SGHAT, CDR2 FQNNGV. CDR3 coding DNA: TGTGCCAGCAGCGAGACGAAAACAATACATAACTATGGCTACACCTTC. Amino acids: CASSETKTIHNYGYTF.

The rearrangement joins TRBV11-1 to TRBJ2-7, with D unclear. CDR3 size: 15 residues. V lost 5 bases to trimming and J lost 4 bases, with 18 bases between them. Germline CDR1 is SGHAT and CDR2 is FQDESV (reference sequence). CDR3 in DNA: TGTGCCAGCAGCCCCCGCCCTAGAATCCCATACGAGCAGTACTTC. Protein sequence: CASSPRPRIPYEQYF.

This clone was detected once. The gene calls are TRBV27 and TRBJ1-1, with a tentative D call TRBD1 (6 bases). Deletions cut 3 bases from V and 4 bases from J, with 9 bases between. CDR1 MNHEY and CDR2 SMNVEV come from the germline V gene (reference sequence). This CDR3 is 13 amino acids long. DNA of the CDR3: TGTGCCAGCAGTTTTGGGGGGCGCACTGAAGCTTTCTTT. This codes for CASSFGGRTEAFF.

This chain connects TRBV4-3 to TRBJ1-3; no clear D gene. The CDR3 consists of 17 residues. V lost 5 bases to trimming and J lost 4 bases, with 21 bases between them. In germline, CDR1 is LGHNA, CDR2 YSLEER. The CDR3 loop is CASSWVGRREEGNTIYF. In nucleotides, the CDR3 is TGCGCCAGCAGCTGGGTTGGTAGGCGTGAGGAGGGAAACACCATATATTTT.

The V and J genes are TRBV4-1 and TRBJ1-4; 10 bases are shared with TRBD1. Germline loops: CDR1 MGHRA, CDR2 YSYEKL. The CDR3 has 16 amino acids. The V gene end was trimmed by 4 bases and the J gene end by 4 bases; junction bases not matched to a gene: 6. The CDR3 DNA sequence: TGCGCCAGCAGCCCTGACAGGGGGCGAAGTAATGAAAAACTGTTTTTT. Protein sequence: CASSPDRGRSNEKLFF.

The rearrangement joins TRBV7-8 to TRBJ2-1; 7 nucleotides agree with TRBD2. The CDR3 spans 15 residues. Trimming cost V 2 bases and J 6 bases; bases outside gene matches: 7. CDR1 SGHVS and CDR2 FQNEAQ come from the germline V gene. The CDR3 sequence is CASSLQGGSSNEQFF. CDR3 coding DNA: TGTGCCAGCAGCTTACAGGGCGGGAGTAGCAATGAGCAGTTCTTC.

The CDR3: CASSVGSDQETQYF. CDR3 sequence (DNA): TGTGCCAGCAGTGTAGGCAGCGACCAAGAGACCCAGTACTTC. This sequence joins TRBV6-2 or TRBV6-3 and TRBJ2-5; no firm D call. The CDR3 runs 14 residues. The V gene's germline CDR1 is MNHEY and CDR2 SVGEGT. Trimming removed 5 bases from V and 0 bases from J, with 10 bases in between.

The table lists this clone with a count of one. The chain carries TRBV13 and TRBJ2-1; 8 bases map to TRBD1. This CDR3 comprises 14 residues. CDR1 and CDR2 (germline): PRHDT, FYEKMQ (reference sequence). Unmatched junction bases numbered 6, after V lost 5 bases and J lost 6 bases. The CDR3 protein is CASSRRTGSNEQFF. The CDR3 nucleotides read TGTGCCAGCAGCCGGAGGACAGGGAGCAATGAGCAGTTCTTC.

This chain joins TRBV7-9 and TRBJ2-3; TRBD1 is a possible D gene (5 bases). The CDR3 has 14 residues. Germline V lookup: CDR1 SEHNR, CDR2 FQNEAQ (reference sequence). Trimming took 5 bases from V and 0 from J, leaving 9 bases between them. For the CDR3, the DNA is TGTGCCAGCAGCCGAACAGGTAGCACAGATACGCAGTATTTT. Protein sequence: CASSRTGSTDTQYF.

The chain employs TRBV9 and TRBJ1-6; 7 bases line up with TRBD1. This CDR3 has 15 amino acids. V shed 4 bases and J 13 bases; nucleotides not matched to a gene: 14. CDR1 and CDR2 (germline): SGDLS, YYNGEE. CDR3 nucleotide sequence: TGTGCCAGCAGCCCCCGGACGACAGGGATTCTTCCCCTCCACTTT. It specifies CASSPRTTGILPLHF.

This chain joins TRBV19 and TRBJ1-6; no firm D call. Deletions cut 5 bases from V and 6 bases from J, with 5 bases between. CDR3 size: 12 residues. Germline V gene data show CDR1 as LNHDA and CDR2 as SQIVND (reference sequence). In DNA, the CDR3 is TGTGCCAGTAGTCCCGGTAATTCACCCCTCCACTTT. Encoded protein: CASSPGNSPLHF.

The CDR3 loop reads CASSQDRSSRQPQHF. The CDR3 DNA is TGTGCCAGCAGCCAAGATCGGAGTTCTCGGCAGCCCCAGCATTTT. The rearrangement links TRBV3-1 (or the pseudogene TRBV3-2) to TRBJ1-5; no reliable D call. The CDR3 loop spans 15 amino acids. Trimming cost V 0 bases and J 7 bases, with 13 bases left between them. From germline, CDR1 is LGHDT and CDR2 YNNKEL (reference sequence).

The CDR3 coding sequence is TGTGCCAGCCGCGAGGTCAATGAGCAGTTCTTC. It translates to CASREVNEQFF. The chain joins TRBV2 to TRBJ2-1; D unclear. The CDR3 consists of 11 residues. The germline gives CDR1 SNHLY, CDR2 FYNNEI. Trimming took 8 bases from V and 6 from J, leaving 8 bases between them.

The V gene is TRBV3-1 (or the pseudogene TRBV3-2), the J gene TRBJ2-7; D gene uncertain. The germline V gene encodes CDR1 LGHDT and CDR2 YNNKEL (reference sequence). The CDR3 totals 11 residues. V lost 4 bases, J lost 6 bases, and 7 bases lay in between. Written as DNA, the CDR3 is TGTGCCAGCAGCCTCCGCAGCGAGCAGTACTTC. Its protein product is CASSLRSEQYF.